The 18 T cell receptor beta chains below come from one sample, sequenced in a study of cytomegalovirus exposure and HLA in healthy donors (dated 2017 in TCRdb). Libraries were constructed by the immunoSEQ multiplex PCR assay. A mixture of 60 forward primers for TCR Vbeta segments and 13 reverse primers for TCR Jbeta segments was used in the multiplex PCR. The immuneACCESS repertoire file appears here via TCRdb, limited to in-frame rearrangements. These files lack a portion of the clones; in checked studies, under half of the deficit traces to unresolved V genes, and the cause of the others is not known. Within this sample are about 160,000 clones, with over 70% of them counted one time only. The ten largest clones add up to roughly 4.7% of the sample. The source material was PBMCs. Source of these receptors: a man aged 30-40 years in good health and CMV-seronegative.

The V gene is TRBV30, the J gene TRBJ1-1, with TRBD1 as a possible D gene (5 bases). This CDR3 contains 13 residues. CDR1 is GTSNPN, CDR2 SVGIG, per germline (reference sequence). V gave up 4 bases and J gave up 1 base, with 10 bases separating them. The CDR3 region has the DNA TGTGCCTGGACCCCGGACACGAACACTGAAGCTTTCTTT. Translating gives CAWTPDTNTEAFF.

This sequence joins TRBV9 and TRBJ2-7; TRBD1 matches at 9 bases. Looked up from germline, CDR1 is SGDLS and CDR2 is YYNGEE. The CDR3 has 15 residues. The ends lost 0 bases at V and 5 bases at J; junction bases unmatched: 6. Written as DNA, the CDR3 is TGTGCCAGCAGCGTAGAGGGACAGGGAATCGACGAGCAGTACTTC. This codes for CASSVEGQGIDEQYF.

The V call is TRBV5-1, the J call TRBJ2-7; 9 bases fit TRBD1. This CDR3 spans 15 amino acids. Germline trimming cut 4 bases from V and 3 bases from J; bases unmatched to any gene: 8. CDR1 and CDR2 from the germline V gene are SGHRS and YFSETQ. The DNA for the CDR3 is TGCGCCAGCAGCCCCACAAGGACAGGGGACTACGAGCAGTACTTC. Residues: CASSPTRTGDYEQYF.

This chain connects TRBV5-1 to TRBJ1-2, with 10 bases fitting TRBD1. V shed 4 bases and J 2 bases; nucleotides not matched to a gene: 5. The CDR3 sequence is 15 residues long. The germline V gene has CDR1 SGHRS and CDR2 YFSETQ. CDR3: CASSPTTGGNYGYTF. CDR3 DNA: TGCGCCAGCAGCCCTACGACAGGGGGCAACTATGGCTACACCTTC. The complete variable domain, with remaining parts taken from reference TRBV5-1 and TRBJ1-2, reads KAGVTQTPRYLIKTRGQQVTLSCSPISGHRSVSWYQQTPGQGLQFLFEYFSETQRNKGNFPGRFSGRQFSNSRSEMNVSTLELGDSALYLCASSPTTGGNYGYTFGSGTRLTVV.

This clone has just a few counts. CDR3 nucleotide sequence: TGTGCCAGCAGTTCAGGGCGAGGCGGGGAGCTGTTTTTT. This sequence encodes CASSSGRGGELFF. The J gene is TRBJ2-2, the V gene TRBV27; possibly TRBD1 for D (5 bases). V lost 4 bases to trimming and J lost 7 bases, with 10 bases between them. CDR3 length: 13 amino acids. Germline lookup yields CDR1 MNHEY and CDR2 SMNVEV (reference sequence).

V usage is TRBV30 and J usage is TRBJ2-5; D might be TRBD1 (7 bases). V was shortened by 8 bases and J by 4 bases, with 17 bases between the two germline ends. Germline assignment: CDR1 GTSNPN and CDR2 SVGIG (reference sequence). This CDR3 region has 13 residues. The CDR3: CAGQGGGIETQYF. DNA for the CDR3: TGTGCCGGTCAAGGGGGCGGGATAGAGACCCAGTACTTC.

The rearrangement links TRBV5-1 to TRBJ2-1; weak D call: TRBD2 (6 bases). The CDR3 totals 15 residues. The germline gives CDR1 SGHRS, CDR2 YFSETQ. V lost 4 bases, J lost 6 bases, and 17 bases lay in between. CDR3 amino acids: CASSPPLAESNEQFF. The CDR3 DNA follows: TGCGCCAGCAGCCCGCCCTTAGCGGAGTCCAATGAGCAGTTCTTC.

The gene calls are TRBV11-2 and TRBJ1-2; a possible D gene is TRBD1 (6 bases). The CDR3 length is 15 residues. Germline assignment: CDR1 SGHAT and CDR2 FQNNGV. V lost 0 bases and J 4 bases, leaving 12 bases between the germline ends. CDR3 DNA sequence: TGTGCCAGCAGCTTAGATGACGGACAGATCTATGGCTACACCTTC. Translated, it gives CASSLDDGQIYGYTF.

The chain joins TRBV11-1 to TRBJ2-1, with 9 bases matching TRBD1. Per the germline V gene, CDR1 is SGHAT and CDR2 is FQDESV (reference sequence). This CDR3 has 18 amino acids. Losses at the gene ends were 3 bases for V and 7 bases for J; bases not matched to a gene: 16. The CDR3 bases are TGTGCCAGCAGCTTGCTTTACCCGGGACAGGGTGGAGGGAATGAGCAGTTCTTC. This gives the protein CASSLLYPGQGGGNEQFF.

The genes are TRBV6-5 and TRBJ2-3; D possibly corresponds to TRBD2 (6 bases). Trimming left V 0 bases short and J 0 bases short, with 10 bases between. CDR1 MNHEY and CDR2 SVGAGI come from the germline V gene. This CDR3 has 16 residues. DNA of the CDR3: TGTGCCAGCAGTTACTCGAAAGGGACTAGCACAGATACGCAGTATTTT. This codes for CASSYSKGTSTDTQYF.

The rearrangement joins TRBV29-1 to TRBJ2-1, with D maybe TRBD1 (6 bases). V was cut by 5 bases and J by 1 base, with 12 bases left in between. From germline, CDR1 is SQVTM and CDR2 ANQGSEA. There are 14 residues in the CDR3. The CDR3 sequence is CSVRETGSYNEQFF. The CDR3 DNA is TGCAGCGTTCGTGAGACAGGATCCTACAATGAGCAGTTCTTC.

This clone was seen a handful of times. The chain employs TRBV14 and TRBJ2-1, with 8 bases that match TRBD2. The germline V gene encodes CDR1 SGHDN and CDR2 FVKESK. Trimming cost V 1 base and J 7 bases; bases outside gene matches: 12. This CDR3 is 17 amino acids long. CDR3 residues: CASSQVGTGGPRNEQFF. DNA of the CDR3: TGTGCCAGCAGCCAAGTCGGGACGGGAGGGCCTAGGAATGAGCAGTTCTTC. The full variable domain, in which reference TRBV14 and TRBJ2-1 provide the parts outside the CDR3, is EAGVTQFPSHSVIEKGQTVTLRCDPISGHDNLYWYRRVMGKEIKFLLHFVKESKQDESGMPNNRFLAERTGGTYSTLKVQPAELEDSGVYFCASSQVGTGGPRNEQFFGPGTRLTVL.

The chain uses TRBV30 and TRBJ1-2; D might be TRBD1 (6 bases). This CDR3 is 18 amino acids long. V was shortened by 0 bases and J by 2 bases, with 22 bases between the two germline ends. From germline, CDR1 is GTSNPN and CDR2 SVGIG (reference sequence). CDR3 region: CAWSVPPRRGLSNYGYTF. The CDR3 region has the DNA TGTGCCTGGAGTGTACCCCCACGAAGGGGGTTATCCAACTATGGCTACACCTTC.

The V gene is TRBV20-1, the J gene TRBJ2-1; D unclear. CDR1 and CDR2 (germline): DFQATT, SNEGSKA (reference sequence). This CDR3 is built from 10 residues. With 5 bases removed from V and 9 bases from J, the gap between germline ends came to 8 bases. The CDR3, as DNA: TGCAGTGCTTGGCAGGTTGAGCAGTTCTTC. Translating gives CSAWQVEQFF.

The V and J genes are TRBV7-9 and TRBJ2-7, with TRBD1 matching over 9 bases. The J segment lost 4 bases and the V segment lost 6 bases, leaving 7 bases of the junction unmatched. Germline lookup yields CDR1 SEHNR and CDR2 FQNEAQ (reference sequence). The CDR3 length is 14 residues. CDR3 bases: TGTGCCAGCAGGGCGGGACAGGGAAGTTACGAGCAGTACTTC. Its translation: CASRAGQGSYEQYF. Looking up the rest from reference TRBV7-9 and TRBJ2-7 gives the full variable domain: DTGVSQNPRHKITKRGQNVTFRCDPISEHNRLYWYRQTLGQGPEFLTYFQNEAQLEKSRLLSDRFSAERPKGSFSTLEIQRTEQGDSAMYLCASRAGQGSYEQYFGPGTRLTVT.

The chain uses TRBV7-2 and TRBJ2-3; 8 nucleotides agree with TRBD1. The trim removed 6 bases at V and 0 bases at J, leaving 11 bases unmatched. The V gene's germline CDR1 is SGHTA and CDR2 FQGNSA. This CDR3 has 17 amino acids. The CDR3 DNA reads TGTGCCAGCAGTTTCACGAGGACAGGGCCGAGCACAGATACGCAGTATTTT. Its translation is CASSFTRTGPSTDTQYF.

The gene calls are TRBV6-6 and TRBJ2-3, with D perhaps TRBD1 (6 bases). Germline V gives CDR1 MNHNY, CDR2 SVGAGI (reference sequence). The CDR3 totals 15 residues. Trimming left V 4 bases short and J 1 base short, with 12 bases between. CDR3 nucleotide sequence: TGTGCCAGCAGTTCCACAGGGCTACGCACAGATACGCAGTATTTT. Its protein is CASSSTGLRTDTQYF.

The V gene is TRBV2, the J gene TRBJ2-5, with TRBD2 identical over 10 bases. V shed 2 bases and J 0 bases; nucleotides not matched to a gene: 3. Germline loops: CDR1 SNHLY, CDR2 FYNNEI. There are 16 residues in the CDR3. The CDR3 DNA reads TGTGCCAGCAGTGAAAGGCTAGCGGGAGACCAAGAGACCCAGTACTTC. It translates to CASSERLAGDQETQYF. The variable domain in full, with the rest retrieved from reference TRBV2 and TRBJ2-5, is EPEVTQTPSHQVTQMGQEVILRCVPISNHLYFYWYRQILGQKVEFLVSFYNNEISEKSEIFDDQFSVERPDGSNFTLKIRSTKLEDSAMYFCASSERLAGDQETQYFGPGTRLLVL.